One and the same sample provided the 29 T cell receptor beta chains below, sequenced in a study of cytomegalovirus exposure and HLA in healthy donors. The PCR contained 60 Vbeta and 13 Jbeta primers. The repertoire was sequenced with immunoSEQ multiplex PCR; TCRdb's copy has only in-frame clones and lacks some. The sample yields some 240,000 clones, approximately 78% seen once. Sequenced material: PBMCs. The origin of the receptors is a male donor in good health and CMV-seronegative.

This sequence joins TRBV6-5 and TRBJ2-3; the D is unclear. This CDR3 spans 16 amino acids. The germline gives CDR1 MNHEY, CDR2 SVGAGI. V was clipped by 2 bases and J by 1 base, with 13 bases between them. The CDR3 protein is CASSYRPLLGTDTQYF. CDR3 coding DNA: TGTGCCAGCAGTTACAGGCCCCTCCTAGGCACAGATACGCAGTATTTT.

This clone was seen once. V usage is TRBV7-3 and J usage is TRBJ2-3, with TRBD2 identical over 8 bases. The ends lost 2 bases at V and 6 bases at J; junction bases unmatched: 10. The CDR3 length is 16 residues. Germline assignment: CDR1 SGHTA and CDR2 FQGTGA. The CDR3 loop is CASSLLGLVQEDTQYF. CDR3 coding DNA: TGTGCCAGCAGCTTACTGGGACTAGTCCAGGAGGATACGCAGTATTTT.

This sequence joins TRBV7-2 and TRBJ2-5, with TRBD2 matching over 12 bases. The CDR3 totals 17 residues. CDR1 and CDR2 (germline): SGHTA, FQGNSA. V trimming: 2 bases; J trimming: 1 base; junction bases outside the gene matches: 5. The CDR3 DNA reads as TGTGCCAGCAGCTTATCCGGACTAGCGGGGACCCAAGAGACCCAGTACTTC. This codes for CASSLSGLAGTQETQYF.

V gene TRBV6-6 combines with J gene TRBJ1-1, with D perhaps TRBD1 (6 bases). This CDR3 is built from 15 residues. The V end was cut by 7 bases, the J end by 3 bases, with 18 bases between. In germline, CDR1 is MNHNY, CDR2 SVGAGI (reference sequence). The CDR3: CASTEQTGTYTEAFF. The DNA for the CDR3 is TGTGCCAGCACCGAACAAACAGGGACGTACACTGAAGCTTTCTTT.

A single count supports this clone. The V call is TRBV27, the J call TRBJ2-1; maybe TRBD2 (6 bases). Germline CDR1 and CDR2: MNHEY and SMNVEV (reference sequence). The V end was cut by 5 bases, the J end by 1 base, with 12 bases between. This CDR3 has 15 residues. CDR3 in DNA: TGTGCCAGCAGTCCTCGGGACTCGTCCTACAATGAGCAGTTCTTC. As protein: CASSPRDSSYNEQFF.

The chain combines TRBV6-5 with TRBJ1-5; D is unclear. The CDR3 is 14 residues long. CDR1 and CDR2 from the germline V gene are MNHEY and SVGAGI. V lost 0 bases and J lost 3, with 6 bases in between. CDR3 nucleotide sequence: TGTGCCAGCAGTTACTCCCACTACAATCAGCCCCAGCATTTT. Protein sequence: CASSYSHYNQPQHF.

The rearrangement links TRBV5-1 to TRBJ2-1; TRBD2 matches 8 bases. The CDR3 totals 15 residues. Looked up from germline, CDR1 is SGHRS and CDR2 is YFSETQ. J gave up 4 bases and V 2 bases, and 5 bases lay outside the gene matches. DNA for the CDR3: TGCGCCAGCAGCTTTACTAGCGGAACTTACAATGAGCAGTTCTTC. This encodes CASSFTSGTYNEQFF.

A word on this clone: Within the sample, other DNA sequences also encode this same CDR3. The rearrangement joins TRBV9 to TRBJ2-3, with 10 bases lining up with TRBD2. The CDR3 loop spans 16 amino acids. The germline V gene has CDR1 SGDLS and CDR2 YYNGEE. V lost 2 bases, J lost 0 bases, and 3 bases stayed unmatched. The CDR3 nucleotides are TGTGCCAGCAGCGTGGGACTAGCGTCTAGCACAGATACGCAGTATTTT. It is translated as CASSVGLASSTDTQYF.

This sequence joins TRBV11-1 and TRBJ2-7; 13 positions match TRBD2. Losses at the gene ends were 5 bases for V and 2 bases for J; bases not matched to a gene: 3. The CDR3 extends over 15 amino acids. Per germline, CDR1 SGHAT and CDR2 FQDESV (reference sequence). The CDR3 reads CASSAGLAGAYEQYF. CDR3 nucleotides: TGTGCCAGCAGCGCCGGACTAGCGGGAGCCTACGAGCAGTACTTC.

The genes are TRBV28 and TRBJ2-5, with D tentatively TRBD2 (6 bases). The DNA matches TRBJ2-7 better at its end, which makes the J call doubtful. The CDR3 extends over 15 amino acids. Germline CDR1 is MDHEN and CDR2 is SYDVKM. This CDR3 is CASSFSGLGSYEQYF. CDR3 coding DNA: TGTGCCAGCAGTTTTAGCGGATTGGGATCCTACGAGCAGTACTTC.

Here the CDR3 DNA reads TGTGCCTGGAGTGTACAGCGACAGGGAAATCAGCCCCAGCATTTT. Its protein product is CAWSVQRQGNQPQHF. The chain combines TRBV30 with TRBJ1-5, with 7 bases that match TRBD1. Germline V CDR1 and CDR2: GTSNPN, SVGIG (reference sequence). Unmatched junction bases numbered 6, after V lost 0 bases and J lost 4 bases. The CDR3 spans 15 residues.

The chain uses TRBV30 and TRBJ2-1; perhaps TRBD1 as D (7 bases). Germline lookup yields CDR1 GTSNPN and CDR2 SVGIG (reference sequence). The CDR3 is made up of 15 amino acids. V gave up 2 bases and J gave up 8 bases, with 19 bases separating them. CDR3: CAWSLAGQGGYEQFF. CDR3 DNA: TGTGCCTGGAGTCTTGCGGGGCAGGGGGGCTATGAGCAGTTCTTC.

The chain uses TRBV5-1 and TRBJ2-3, with D perhaps TRBD1 (6 bases). The V gene's germline CDR1 is SGHRS and CDR2 YFSETQ. The CDR3 is 14 residues long. V lost 5 bases to trimming and J lost 3 bases, with 13 bases between them. DNA of the CDR3: TGCGCCAGCAGTGGGTGGGGACAAACAGATACGCAGTATTTT. It yields the protein CASSGWGQTDTQYF.

The chain carries TRBV4-1 and TRBJ2-7; D call uncertain. Trimming left V 1 base short and J 4 bases short, with 8 bases between. CDR3 length: 13 residues. Germline values: CDR1 MGHRA, CDR2 YSYEKL. CDR3 in amino acids: CASSQGTWYEQYF. CDR3 DNA sequence: TGCGCCAGCAGCCAAGGAACTTGGTACGAGCAGTACTTC.

The chain uses TRBV19 and TRBJ2-2; D is ambiguous. CDR1 and CDR2 from the germline V gene are LNHDA and SQIVND (reference sequence). This CDR3 is 15 amino acids long. V lost 0 bases, J lost 4 bases, and 9 bases lay in between. CDR3 sequence reads: CASSIERLSTGELFF. For the CDR3, the DNA is TGTGCCAGTAGTATAGAACGACTCTCCACCGGGGAGCTGTTTTTT.

A remark on this clone: This same CDR3 is encoded by further DNA sequences in the sample. V and J are TRBV7-8 and TRBJ2-1; D unresolved. Trimming left V 0 bases short and J 5 bases short, with 8 bases between. Germline CDR1 is SGHVS and CDR2 is FQNEAQ. The CDR3 is made up of 14 amino acids. The CDR3 protein is CASSLARQNNEQFF. The CDR3 nucleotides read TGTGCCAGCAGCTTAGCGCGGCAGAACAATGAGCAGTTCTTC.

The chain is built from TRBV25-1 and TRBJ2-7; 9 nucleotides agree with TRBD1. The germline V gene has CDR1 MGHDK and CDR2 SYGVNS. The CDR3 spans 15 residues. V gave up 0 bases and J gave up 5 bases; unmatched junction bases: 5. The CDR3 DNA reads TGTGCCAGCAGTGAATATCGGGGACAGGGCGACGAGCAGTACTTC. It translates to CASSEYRGQGDEQYF.

V and J are TRBV18 and TRBJ2-2; TRBD1 might be the D (6 bases). The V end was cut by 4 bases, the J end by 5 bases, with 8 bases between. Germline CDR1 is KGHSH and CDR2 is LQKENI. This CDR3 comprises 13 residues. CDR3 nucleotides: TGTGCCAGCTCACGAGGGGGTACCGGGGAGCTGTTTTTT. Translation gives CASSRGGTGELFF.

This sequence joins TRBV5-6 and TRBJ2-2, with TRBD1 identical over 7 bases. J lost 4 bases, V lost 3 bases, and 9 bases had no gene match. This CDR3 contains 16 residues. CDR1 SGHDT and CDR2 YYEEEE come from the germline V gene. Here the CDR3 reads CASSYSPGQTTGELFF. The CDR3 nucleotides read TGTGCCAGCAGCTACTCCCCGGGACAGACCACCGGGGAGCTGTTTTTT.

The chain couples TRBV5-1 to TRBJ2-7, with TRBD2 matching 11 bases. This CDR3 has 16 amino acids. Germline loops: CDR1 SGHRS, CDR2 YFSETQ. V was clipped by 4 bases and J by 4 bases; unmatched bases: 10. The CDR3 DNA is TGCGCCAGCAGCACCAGTAGCGGGAGGGCCTCATACGAGCAGTACTTC. Translation: CASSTSSGRASYEQYF.

The chain joins TRBV10-1 to TRBJ2-5; unclear D gene. Germline V gene lookup returns CDR1 WNHNN and CDR2 SYGVQD (reference sequence). The germline V and J ends were trimmed by 5 bases and 3 bases, with 10 bases remaining between them. CDR3 length equals 13 residues. The CDR3 DNA reads TGCGCCAGCAGTCCGGTCGGAGAAGAGACCCAGTACTTC. It specifies CASSPVGEETQYF.

The rearrangement links TRBV9 to TRBJ1-1; TRBD1 matches 8 bases. In germline, CDR1 is SGDLS, CDR2 YYNGEE. CDR3 length equals 14 residues. The ends lost 3 bases at V and 4 bases at J; junction bases unmatched: 5. The CDR3 region is CASSAHTGGTEAFF. Written as DNA, the CDR3 is TGTGCCAGCAGCGCCCATACAGGGGGCACTGAAGCTTTCTTT.

V and J are TRBV28 and TRBJ2-7, with TRBD2 identical over 7 bases. V gave up 10 bases and J gave up 0 bases; unmatched junction bases: 3. The CDR3 contains 12 residues. Germline V CDR1 and CDR2: MDHEN, SYDVKM. The CDR3 region is CAIGGYSYEQYF. CDR3 coding DNA: TGTGCCATCGGGGGGTACTCCTACGAGCAGTACTTC.

The chain has TRBV19 and TRBJ2-5, with 8 bases that match TRBD1. Matching the DNA end better, TRBJ2-7 makes the J call doubtful. The CDR3 runs 14 residues. CDR1 is LNHDA and CDR2 is SQIVND in the germline V gene (reference sequence). DNA of the CDR3: TGTGCCAGTAGTGGGGACAGGCGCTCCTACGAGCAGTACTTC. Translation: CASSGDRRSYEQYF.

Here the CDR3 reads CASSQSGAGIDTEAFF. The CDR3 nucleotides read TGCGCCAGCAGTCAATCTGGGGCAGGCATAGACACTGAAGCTTTCTTT. The rearrangement uses TRBV23-1 and TRBJ1-1, with D possibly TRBD1 on 5 matching bases. TRBV23-1 is annotated as an ORF whose role is uncertain. V lost 0 bases and J 3 bases, leaving 14 bases between the germline ends. This CDR3 comprises 16 residues.

This rearrangement joins TRBV15 to TRBJ2-4, with TRBD2 matching 8 bases. J was trimmed by 0 bases and V by 3 bases; bases with no gene match: 7. Germline CDR1 reads LNHNV; CDR2 reads YYDKDF (reference sequence). The CDR3 covers 17 residues. CDR3 in amino acids: CATSSGGELSAKNIQYF. CDR3 nucleotides: TGTGCCACCAGCAGCGGGGGGGAGCTCTCAGCCAAAAACATTCAGTACTTC.

The chain has TRBV19 and TRBJ1-1; a possible D gene is TRBD1 (5 bases). Germline V gives CDR1 LNHDA, CDR2 SQIVND (reference sequence). The V and J ends lost 2 bases and 3 bases respectively, with 7 bases between them. The CDR3 length is 13 residues. CDR3 protein: CASSIKGYTEAFF. The CDR3 DNA reads TGTGCCAGTAGTATAAAGGGGTACACTGAAGCTTTCTTT.

The rearrangement joins TRBV7-3 to TRBJ2-1, with a possible D match to TRBD1 (6 bases). The germline V and J ends were trimmed by 4 bases and 0 bases, with 16 bases remaining between them. The germline CDR1 and CDR2 sequences are SGHTA and FQGTGA. The length of the CDR3 is 17 residues. The CDR3 DNA is TGTGCCAGCAGCTCGGCGGCATCACAGGGCTCCTACAATGAGCAGTTCTTC. The encoded protein is CASSSAASQGSYNEQFF.

The rearrangement links TRBV28 to TRBJ2-3; TRBD1 matches 7 bases. Germline V lookup: CDR1 MDHEN, CDR2 SYDVKM. Trimming took 2 bases from V and 0 from J; bases not matched to a gene: 11. This CDR3 is 18 amino acids long. The chain's CDR3 is CASSLAQGPPRSTDTQYF. In nucleotides, the CDR3 is TGTGCCAGCAGTTTAGCACAGGGGCCACCTAGGAGCACAGATACGCAGTATTTT. Filled out from reference TRBV28 and TRBJ2-3, the complete variable domain reads DVKVTQSSRYLVKRTGEKVFLECVQDMDHENMFWYRQDPGLGLRLIYFSYDVKMKEKGDIPEGYSVSREKKERFSLILESASTNQTSMYLCASSLAQGPPRSTDTQYFGPGTRLTVL.